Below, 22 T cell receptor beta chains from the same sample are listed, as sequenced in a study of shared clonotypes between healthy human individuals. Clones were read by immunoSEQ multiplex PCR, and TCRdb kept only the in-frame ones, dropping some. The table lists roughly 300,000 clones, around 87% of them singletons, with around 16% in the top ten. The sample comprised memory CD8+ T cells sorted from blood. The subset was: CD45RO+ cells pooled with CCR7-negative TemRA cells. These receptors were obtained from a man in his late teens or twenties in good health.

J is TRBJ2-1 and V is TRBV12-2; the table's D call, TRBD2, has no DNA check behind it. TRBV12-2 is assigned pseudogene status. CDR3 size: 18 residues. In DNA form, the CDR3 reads TGTGCAAGTCGCTTAGGGGAAGGGCGTAGCGGGAGGGCAGATGAGCAGTTCTTC. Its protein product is CASRLGEGRSGRADEQFF.

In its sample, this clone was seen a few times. The CDR3 sequence: CASSPAGDTAYEQYF. The CDR3, as DNA: TGTGCCAGCAGCCCCGCGGGGGATACCGCCTACGAGCAGTACTTC. The rearrangement uses TRBV7-9 and TRBJ2-7, with TRBD2 matching over 7 bases. The CDR3 runs 15 residues. Germline V gives CDR1 SEHNR, CDR2 FQNEAQ (reference sequence). V trimming: 5 bases; J trimming: 2 bases; junction bases outside the gene matches: 9.

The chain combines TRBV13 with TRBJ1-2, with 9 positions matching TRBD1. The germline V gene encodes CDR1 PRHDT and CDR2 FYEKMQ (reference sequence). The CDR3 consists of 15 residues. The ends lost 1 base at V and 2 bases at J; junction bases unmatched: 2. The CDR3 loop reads CASSLEGQGNYGYTF. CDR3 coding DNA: TGTGCCAGCAGCTTAGAGGGACAGGGAAACTATGGCTACACCTTC.

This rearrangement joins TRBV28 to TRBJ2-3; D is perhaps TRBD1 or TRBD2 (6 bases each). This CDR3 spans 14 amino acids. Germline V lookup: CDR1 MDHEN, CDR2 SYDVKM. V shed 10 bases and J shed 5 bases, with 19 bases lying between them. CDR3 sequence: CATLEGGQGDTQYF. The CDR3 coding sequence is TGTGCCACCCTGGAGGGGGGACAAGGAGATACGCAGTATTTT.

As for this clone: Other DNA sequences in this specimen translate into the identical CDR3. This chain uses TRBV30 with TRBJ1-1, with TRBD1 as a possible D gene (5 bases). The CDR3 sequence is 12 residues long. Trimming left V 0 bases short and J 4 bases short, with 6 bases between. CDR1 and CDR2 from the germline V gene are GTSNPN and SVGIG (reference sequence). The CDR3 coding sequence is TGTGCCTGGAGTGTAGGGACCACTGAAGCTTTCTTT. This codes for CAWSVGTTEAFF.

CDR3 nucleotide sequence: TGTGCCAGCAGCTTGGTGGGACAGGTGTACCAAGAGACCCAGTACTTC. It encodes CASSLVGQVYQETQYF. The chain employs TRBV5-4 and TRBJ2-5; TRBD1 matches at 8 bases. Trimming at V came to 0 bases and at J to 0 bases, leaving 4 bases not matched to a gene. The CDR3 consists of 16 residues. Germline values: CDR1 SGHNT, CDR2 YYREEE (reference sequence).

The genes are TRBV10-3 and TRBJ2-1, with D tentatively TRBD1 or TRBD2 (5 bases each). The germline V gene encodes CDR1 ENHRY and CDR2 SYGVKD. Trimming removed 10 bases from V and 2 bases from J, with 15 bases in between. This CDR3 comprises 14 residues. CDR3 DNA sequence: TGTGCCACTAGACCAGAGGGGACCTACAATGAGCAGTTCTTC. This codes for CATRPEGTYNEQFF.

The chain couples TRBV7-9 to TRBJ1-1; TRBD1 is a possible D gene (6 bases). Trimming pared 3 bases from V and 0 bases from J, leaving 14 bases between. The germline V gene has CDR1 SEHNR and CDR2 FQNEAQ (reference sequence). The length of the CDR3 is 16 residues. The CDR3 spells CASSFVGGPMNTEAFF. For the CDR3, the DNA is TGTGCCAGCAGCTTCGTGGGGGGCCCCATGAACACTGAAGCTTTCTTT.

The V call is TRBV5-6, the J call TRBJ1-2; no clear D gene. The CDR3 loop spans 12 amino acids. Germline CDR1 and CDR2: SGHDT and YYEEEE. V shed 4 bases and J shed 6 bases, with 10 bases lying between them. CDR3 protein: CASSPGGNGYTF. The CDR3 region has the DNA TGTGCCAGCAGCCCCGGCGGTAATGGCTACACCTTC. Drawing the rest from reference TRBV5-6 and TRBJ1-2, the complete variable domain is DAGVTQSPTHLIKTRGQQVTLRCSPKSGHDTVSWYQQALGQGPQFIFQYYEEEERQRGNFPDRFSGHQFPNYSSELNVNALLLGDSALYLCASSPGGNGYTFGSGTRLTVV.

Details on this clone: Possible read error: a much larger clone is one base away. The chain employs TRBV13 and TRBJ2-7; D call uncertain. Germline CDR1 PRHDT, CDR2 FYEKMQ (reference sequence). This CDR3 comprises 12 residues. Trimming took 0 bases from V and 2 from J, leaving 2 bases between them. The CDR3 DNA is TGTGCCAGCAGCTTAGGGGCCTACGAGCAGTACTTC. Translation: CASSLGAYEQYF.

The CDR3 reads CASSLAVAGTNEKLFF. In DNA, the CDR3 is TGTGCCAGCAGCTTAGCGGTGGCAGGGACTAATGAAAAACTGTTTTTT. The chain employs TRBV7-6 and TRBJ1-4; D is possibly TRBD1 (5 bases). Trimming removed 0 bases at V and 2 bases at J, with 10 bases between. There are 16 residues in the CDR3. Germline CDR1 is SGHVS and CDR2 is FNYEAQ.

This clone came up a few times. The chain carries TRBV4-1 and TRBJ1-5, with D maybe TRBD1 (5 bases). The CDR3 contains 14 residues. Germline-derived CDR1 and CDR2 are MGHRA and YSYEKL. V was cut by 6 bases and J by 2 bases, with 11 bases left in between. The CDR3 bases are TGCGCCAGCAGAGACAGTGAGGGCAATCAGCCCCAGCATTTT. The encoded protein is CASRDSEGNQPQHF.

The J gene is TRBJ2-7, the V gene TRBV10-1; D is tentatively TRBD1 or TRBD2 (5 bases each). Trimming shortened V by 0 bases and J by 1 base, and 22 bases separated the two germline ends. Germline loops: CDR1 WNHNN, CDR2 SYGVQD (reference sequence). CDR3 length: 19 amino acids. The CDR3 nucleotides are TGCGCCAGCAGTGAGTCGAGGGGAAGGGCAAATCCTACATCCTACGAGCAGTACTTC. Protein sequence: CASSESRGRANPTSYEQYF.

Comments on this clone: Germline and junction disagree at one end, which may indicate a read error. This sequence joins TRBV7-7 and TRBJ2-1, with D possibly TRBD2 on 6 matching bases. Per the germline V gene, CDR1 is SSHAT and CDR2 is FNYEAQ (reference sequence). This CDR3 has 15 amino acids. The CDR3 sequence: CASSRSGTSPNEQFF. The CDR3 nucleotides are TGTGCTAGCAGCCGTTCCGGGACTTCACCTAATGAGCAGTTCTTC.

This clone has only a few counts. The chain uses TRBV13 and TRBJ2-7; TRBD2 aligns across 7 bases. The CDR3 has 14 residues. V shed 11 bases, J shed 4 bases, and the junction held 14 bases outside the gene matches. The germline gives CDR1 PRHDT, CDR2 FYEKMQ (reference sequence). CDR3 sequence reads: CASAREADGYEQYF. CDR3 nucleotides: TGTGCCTCGGCCCGGGAGGCCGACGGGTACGAGCAGTACTTC.

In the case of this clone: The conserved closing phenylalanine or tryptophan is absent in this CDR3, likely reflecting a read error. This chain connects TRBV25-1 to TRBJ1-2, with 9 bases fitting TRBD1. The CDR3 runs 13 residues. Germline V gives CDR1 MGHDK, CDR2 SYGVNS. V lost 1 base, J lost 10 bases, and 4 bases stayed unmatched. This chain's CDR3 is CASSEWDREDYTL. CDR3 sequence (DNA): TGTGCCAGCAGTGAATGGGACAGGGAAGACTACACCCTC.

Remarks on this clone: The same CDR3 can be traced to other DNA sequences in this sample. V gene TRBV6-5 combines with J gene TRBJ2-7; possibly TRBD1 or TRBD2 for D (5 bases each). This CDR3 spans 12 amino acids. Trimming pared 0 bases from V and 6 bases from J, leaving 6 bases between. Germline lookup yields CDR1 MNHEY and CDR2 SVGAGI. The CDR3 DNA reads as TGTGCCAGCAGTTACTCGGGGGTCGAGCAGTACTTC. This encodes CASSYSGVEQYF.

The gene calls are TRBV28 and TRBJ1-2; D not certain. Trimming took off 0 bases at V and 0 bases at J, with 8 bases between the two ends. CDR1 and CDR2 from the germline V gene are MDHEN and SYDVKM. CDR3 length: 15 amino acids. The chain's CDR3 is CASSLWGLTNYGYTF. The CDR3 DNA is TGTGCCAGCAGTTTATGGGGTCTTACTAACTATGGCTACACCTTC.

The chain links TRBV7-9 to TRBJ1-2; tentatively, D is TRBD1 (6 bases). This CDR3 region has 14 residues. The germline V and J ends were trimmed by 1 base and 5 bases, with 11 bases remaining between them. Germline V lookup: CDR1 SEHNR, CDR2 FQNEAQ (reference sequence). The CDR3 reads CASSLGTALYGYTF. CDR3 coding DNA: TGTGCCAGCAGCTTAGGGACAGCCCTATATGGCTACACCTTC.

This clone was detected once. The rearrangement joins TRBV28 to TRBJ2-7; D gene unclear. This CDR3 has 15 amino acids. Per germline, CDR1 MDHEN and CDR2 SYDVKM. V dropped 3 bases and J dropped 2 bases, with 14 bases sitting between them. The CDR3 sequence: CASSFSPAAPYEQYF. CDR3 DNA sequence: TGTGCCAGCAGTTTCTCCCCTGCAGCTCCCTACGAGCAGTACTTC.

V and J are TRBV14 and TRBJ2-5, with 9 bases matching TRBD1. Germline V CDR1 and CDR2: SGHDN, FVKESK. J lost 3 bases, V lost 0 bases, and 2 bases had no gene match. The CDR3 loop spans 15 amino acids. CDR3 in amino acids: CASSQEWDREETQYF. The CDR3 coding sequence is TGTGCCAGCAGCCAAGAGTGGGACAGGGAAGAGACCCAGTACTTC.

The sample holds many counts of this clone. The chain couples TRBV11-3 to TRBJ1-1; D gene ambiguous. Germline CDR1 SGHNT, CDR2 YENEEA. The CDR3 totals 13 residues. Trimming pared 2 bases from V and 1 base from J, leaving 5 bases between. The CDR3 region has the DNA TGTGCCAGCAGCTTATTGGAGAACACTGAAGCTTTCTTT. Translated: CASSLLENTEAFF.